This is a list of T cell receptor beta chains from one sample in a study of blood T cells in healthy people across ages. TCRdb processed the 5' RACE reads anew with MiXCR; each CDR3 protein has one entry. The profile shows about 400,000 distinct CDR3 sequences, about 52% of them singletons. Sequencing used blood. The receptors derive from a man aged 55 to 70 in good health. Each CDR3 is given with its conserved first and last residue. A D gene is named only where the DNA matches it firmly. Expanded clones get a size class; other rows say once, few or many, or leave the size out.

j_call v_call d_call clone_size cdr3_nt cdr3_aa
TRBJ1-6 TRBV2 . . TGTGCCAGCAGTCGGACGGTCCTGGAGACACCCCTCCACTTT CASSRTVLETPLHF
TRBJ2-5 TRBV5-8 . . TGTGCCAGCAGCCTATTAGCGGACACCTACCAAGAGACCCAGTACTTC CASSLLADTYQETQYF
TRBJ1-2 TRBV5-1 . . TGCGCCAGCAGCGCGGACAGCCCCTATGGCTACACCTTC CASSADSPYGYTF
TRBJ2-1 TRBV24-1 . . TGTGCCACCAGTGATGGAGCTGGGAGGACCTACAATGAGCGGTTCTTC CATSDGAGRTYNERFF
TRBJ2-7 TRBV25-1 . . TGTGCCAGCAGTCGGCTAAACTACGAGCAGTACTTC CASSRLNYEQYF
TRBJ2-3 TRBV14 . . TGTGCCAGCAGCCAAGACCTGGGATTAGATACGCAGTATTTT CASSQDLGLDTQYF
TRBJ1-6 TRBV6-2/TRBV6-3 . . TGTGCCAGCACGCCCCCTTATAATTCACCCCTCCACTTT CASTPPYNSPLHF
TRBJ2-5 TRBV10-3 . . TGTGCCATCAGACAGGGCAGACAAGAGACCCAGTACTTC CAIRQGRQETQYF
TRBJ2-7 TRBV20-1 TRBD2 . TGCAGTGCTAGGGAAAGCGAGCTCCTAGCGGGGGGAACCTACGAGCAGTACTTC CSARESELLAGGTYEQYF
TRBJ2-1 TRBV5-1 TRBD1 . TGCGCCAGCAGCCCTGCCGGGACAGGGTCCTACAATGAGCAGTTCTTC CASSPAGTGSYNEQFF
TRBJ2-7 TRBV20-1 . . TGCAGTGCTAGTAGGGCCAGGGGGGCATACGAGCAGTACTTC CSASRARGAYEQYF
TRBJ1-4 TRBV7-9 TRBD1 . TGTGCCAGCAGGGCGGGACAGGGCTTTGAAAAACTGTTTTTT CASRAGQGFEKLFF
TRBJ2-3 TRBV29-1 . . TGCAGCGTTGTTCCCAGGGATAGAAGCACAGATACGCAGTATTTT CSVVPRDRSTDTQYF
TRBJ2-2 TRBV28 . . TGTGCCAGCATTTTCCCAGGGAGCACCGGGGAGCTGTTTTTT CASIFPGSTGELFF
TRBJ2-5 TRBV6-2/TRBV6-3 . . TGTGCCAGCAGCCTAGACGGGACGTCCGGTAATGAGCAGTACTTC CASSLDGTSGNEQYF
TRBJ2-7 TRBV29-1 . . TGCAGCGTCCGAGCCCCTAACGGACAGTACTTC CSVRAPNGQYF
TRBJ2-4 TRBV7-2 TRBD2 few TGTGCCAGCAGCGGGAGGTGGGAGGGTCCCAAAAACATTCAGTACTTC CASSGRWEGPKNIQYF
TRBJ2-7 TRBV27 TRBD1 . TGTGCCAGCAGTAGACAGGGGGAGATACACGAGCAGTACTTC CASSRQGEIHEQYF